These 5 T cell receptor beta chains originate from one sample sequenced in a study of cytomegalovirus exposure and HLA in healthy donors. The repertoire was sequenced with immunoSEQ multiplex PCR; TCRdb's copy has only in-frame clones and lacks some. This sample has about 200,000 clones, with about 83% found just once. Source material: PBMCs. The source is a woman between 18 and 29 years old in good health and CMV-seronegative.

This clone was detected a few times. V gene TRBV2 combines with J gene TRBJ1-2; 7 bases agree with TRBD1. The CDR3 runs 16 residues. V was clipped by 0 bases and J by 5 bases; unmatched bases: 9. The germline CDR1 and CDR2 sequences are SNHLY and FYNNEI. The CDR3 nucleotides are TGTGCCAGCAGTGAAGCGCTTCGGACAGGAGGTTATGGCTACACCTTC. Encoded protein: CASSEALRTGGYGYTF.

The CDR3 sequence: CASNREPYEQYF. In nucleotides, the CDR3 is TGTGCCAGCAACAGGGAACCCTACGAGCAGTACTTC. The chain has TRBV2 and TRBJ2-7; possibly TRBD1 for D (6 bases). The CDR3 runs to 12 residues. The V end lost 7 bases, the J end lost 2 bases, and 9 bases lay between the germline ends. Per germline, CDR1 SNHLY and CDR2 FYNNEI. The complete variable domain, with remaining parts taken from reference TRBV2 and TRBJ2-7, reads EPEVTQTPSHQVTQMGQEVILRCVPISNHLYFYWYRQILGQKVEFLVSFYNNEISEKSEIFDDQFSVERPDGSNFTLKIRSTKLEDSAMYFCASNREPYEQYFGPGTRLTVT.

The chain joins TRBV10-2 to TRBJ2-3; 7 nucleotides align to TRBD2. The CDR3 spans 16 residues. J lost 1 base, V lost 4 bases, and 8 bases had no gene match. Germline V lookup: CDR1 WSHSY, CDR2 SAAADI. The CDR3 loop is CASSGGGLVRTDTQYF. CDR3 nucleotides: TGCGCCAGCAGTGGGGGGGGTTTGGTACGCACAGATACGCAGTATTTT.

The gene calls are TRBV6-5 and TRBJ1-2; TRBD1 aligns across 9 bases. The length of the CDR3 is 14 residues. From germline, CDR1 is MNHEY and CDR2 SVGAGI. J was trimmed by 4 bases and V by 5 bases; bases with no gene match: 5. The CDR3 region has the DNA TGTGCCAGCAGTCCTCGACAGGGGGGCTATGGCTACACCTTC. This codes for CASSPRQGGYGYTF.

This clone was counted a single time. The gene calls are TRBV5-1 and TRBJ2-7, with 7 bases that match TRBD2. CDR3 length: 14 amino acids. Germline V CDR1 and CDR2: SGHRS, YFSETQ. V lost 1 base and J lost 4; bases outside the gene matches: 5. The CDR3 coding sequence is TGCGCCAGCAGCTTGTCGGCGGGGGAATACGAGCAGTACTTC. This gives the protein CASSLSAGEYEQYF.